This T cell receptor beta chain was documented in a study of T cell repertoires in cytomegalovirus infection. Germline trimming cut 5 bases from V and 2 bases from J; bases unmatched to any gene: 6. CDR3 size: 15 residues. Each CDR3 protein is one row after TCRdb ran MiXCR on the reads. This sample yields about 260,000 distinct CDR3 sequences, of which about an eighth are seen a single time; about 8.7% belongs to the top ten. V is TRBV12-3 or TRBV12-4 and J is TRBJ2-7; TRBD1 matches 10 bases. The clonotype comes from a human donor in good health (CMV status not recorded). Some clones in this sample may be carry-over from other donors' samples. Sequencing was carried out using PBMCs. CDR3 in amino acids: CASSAGQGLAYEQYF. CDR3 bases: TGTGCCAGCAGTGCGGGACAGGGGTTAGCCTACGAGCAGTACTTC.